The 16 T cell receptor beta chains reported below all come from one sample, sequenced in a study of blood T cells in healthy people across ages. Primed by a sample-barcoded 5' primer and a J-beta primer mix, a second PCR proceeded for roughly 7 to 12 cycles. TCRdb processed the 5' RACE reads anew with MiXCR; each CDR3 protein has one entry. The sample yields 710,000 or so distinct CDR3 sequences, about 20% seen once. Input material: blood. The receptors come from a man between 65 and 85 years old in good health.

The chain combines TRBV5-6 with TRBJ1-2; 8 nucleotides agree with TRBD1. The CDR3 sequence is 14 residues long. J lost 4 bases, V lost 8 bases, and 10 bases had no gene match. Germline V lookup: CDR1 SGHDT, CDR2 YYEEEE. The DNA of the CDR3 is TGTGCCAGTCAATACCGGGACAGGAGCTATGGCTACACCTTC. It specifies CASQYRDRSYGYTF.

At least ten counts were recorded for this clonotype. The chain has TRBV5-1 and TRBJ2-7; 8 nucleotides match TRBD1. Germline V gives CDR1 SGHRS, CDR2 YFSETQ. V lost 5 bases and J lost 3; bases outside the gene matches: 4. CDR3 length equals 13 residues. The CDR3: CASRQGASYEQYF. The DNA for the CDR3 is TGCGCCAGCAGGCAGGGGGCTAGCTACGAGCAGTACTTC.

This clonotype was observed a handful of times. The chain uses TRBV20-1 and TRBJ2-5; TRBD2 matches at 7 bases. Germline V lookup: CDR1 DFQATT, CDR2 SNEGSKA (reference sequence). The CDR3 is 14 residues long. V gave up 6 bases and J gave up 1 base; unmatched junction bases: 8. The DNA for the CDR3 is TGCAGTGCCCTCCTAGCGGCTCTCCAAGAGACCCAGTACTTC. This gives the protein CSALLAALQETQYF.

J is TRBJ1-2 and V is TRBV6-5, with a possible D match to TRBD1 (5 bases). Trimming cost V 6 bases and J 6 bases, with 14 bases left between them. CDR1 and CDR2 (germline): MNHEY, SVGAGI. The CDR3 spans 13 residues. CDR3 residues: CASRAGGIDGYTF. CDR3 sequence (DNA): TGTGCCAGCAGAGCGGGGGGTATTGATGGCTACACCTTC.

Details on this clonotype: Without the conserved terminal phenylalanine or tryptophan, this CDR3 likely stems from a read error. The chain couples TRBV7-2 to TRBJ1-2, with TRBD1 matching 7 bases. The CDR3 loop spans 14 amino acids. J was trimmed by 7 bases and V by 5 bases; bases with no gene match: 10. Looked up from germline, CDR1 is SGHTA and CDR2 is FQGNSA. CDR3 bases: TGTGCCAGCAGCGTACAGGGGCAGAATAGTGGCTACACCGTC. Amino acids: CASSVQGQNSGYTV.

This clonotype was picked up many times. The chain uses TRBV7-8 and TRBJ2-5; perhaps TRBD2 as D (5 bases). Trimming pared 1 base from V and 3 bases from J, leaving 9 bases between. The CDR3 runs 14 residues. The germline V gene has CDR1 SGHVS and CDR2 FQNEAQ. The CDR3 sequence: CASSLVAFKETQYF. CDR3 bases: TGTGCCAGCAGCTTAGTAGCGTTTAAAGAGACCCAGTACTTC. The variable domain in full, completed from reference TRBV7-8 and TRBJ2-5, reads GAGVSQSPRYKVAKRGQDVALRCDPISGHVSLFWYQQALGQGPEFLTYFQNEAQLDKSGLPSDRFFAERPEGSVSTLKIQRTQQEDSAVYLCASSLVAFKETQYFGPGTRLLVL.

The J gene is TRBJ1-1, the V gene TRBV20-1; weak D call: TRBD1 (6 bases). CDR3 length equals 15 residues. Trimming pared 1 base from V and 1 base from J, leaving 13 bases between. Germline CDR1 reads DFQATT; CDR2 reads SNEGSKA (reference sequence). CDR3 in DNA: TGCAGTGCTAGAGTATCGGGACACAAGAACACTGAAGCTTTCTTT. Residues: CSARVSGHKNTEAFF.

The chain has TRBV20-1 and TRBJ2-1; the D gene is possibly TRBD2 (6 bases). CDR3 length: 18 amino acids. V was pared by 3 bases and J by 0 bases, with 21 bases between. In germline, CDR1 is DFQATT, CDR2 SNEGSKA (reference sequence). The CDR3 loop reads CSASPSGPIIDSYNEQFF. CDR3 coding DNA: TGCAGTGCTAGCCCAAGCGGGCCCATCATTGACTCCTACAATGAGCAGTTCTTC.

The chain is built from TRBV5-1 and TRBJ2-3; TRBD1 matches at 7 bases. CDR1 and CDR2 from the germline V gene are SGHRS and YFSETQ. Unmatched junction bases numbered 8, after V lost 2 bases and J lost 2 bases. This CDR3 is 16 amino acids long. CDR3 residues: CASSFRDSKLTDTQYF. For the CDR3, the DNA is TGCGCCAGCAGCTTCCGGGACAGTAAACTCACAGATACGCAGTATTTT.

There are a few counts of this clonotype. The rearrangement uses TRBV19 and TRBJ1-2, with D perhaps matching TRBD1 (5 bases). V lost 3 bases, J lost 4 bases, and 12 bases lay in between. The germline V gene encodes CDR1 LNHDA and CDR2 SQIVND (reference sequence). CDR3 size: 14 residues. DNA for the CDR3: TGTGCCAGTAGTATCGGGGCAGCCGTCTATGGCTACACCTTC. Amino acids: CASSIGAAVYGYTF.

This clonotype was detected ten times or more. The genes are TRBV20-1 and TRBJ2-3, with D tentatively TRBD1 (5 bases). V lost 6 bases and J lost 5, with 12 bases in between. Germline V CDR1 and CDR2: DFQATT, SNEGSKA (reference sequence). This CDR3 has 12 amino acids. CDR3 coding DNA: TGCAGTGCCCCAGACAGTGGAGATACGCAGTATTTT. This codes for CSAPDSGDTQYF.

The gene calls are TRBV7-3 and TRBJ2-1; D ambiguous. V was shortened by 2 bases and J by 9 bases, with 11 bases between the two germline ends. Germline V lookup: CDR1 SGHTA, CDR2 FQGTGA. The CDR3 spans 13 residues. CDR3 in DNA: TGTGCCAGCAGCTTAGGGGTCTCGACTGAGCAGTTCTTC. This sequence encodes CASSLGVSTEQFF.

The V gene is TRBV6-6, the J gene TRBJ1-1; weak D call: TRBD1 (5 bases). The V and J ends lost 2 bases and 4 bases respectively, with 14 bases between them. This CDR3 contains 15 residues. Looked up from germline, CDR1 is MNHNY and CDR2 is SVGAGI (reference sequence). The CDR3 reads CASSYDQGGGTEAFF. The CDR3 coding sequence is TGTGCCAGCAGTTACGATCAGGGAGGAGGCACTGAAGCTTTCTTT.

This clonotype occurred once. The chain links TRBV19 to TRBJ1-1, with unresolved D. This CDR3 spans 15 amino acids. CDR1 LNHDA and CDR2 SQIVND come from the germline V gene (reference sequence). V shed 3 bases and J shed 5 bases, with 16 bases lying between them. The DNA of the CDR3 is TGTGCCAGTAGTATGACCCGTCTGCCGGGGACTGAAGCTTTCTTT. It yields the protein CASSMTRLPGTEAFF.

The V call is TRBV18, the J call TRBJ2-5; D call uncertain. Germline V CDR1 and CDR2: KGHSH, LQKENI. The V end lost 6 bases, the J end lost 4 bases, and 12 bases lay between the germline ends. The CDR3 has 13 amino acids. CDR3 residues: CASSRQERETQYF. The CDR3 DNA sequence: TGTGCCAGCTCGCGGCAGGAGAGAGAGACCCAGTACTTC.

The chain has TRBV11-3 and TRBJ2-4; 13 positions agree with TRBD2. Trimming cost V 5 bases and J 6 bases; bases outside gene matches: 4. The CDR3 loop spans 15 amino acids. The germline gives CDR1 SGHNT, CDR2 YENEEA. CDR3 sequence (DNA): TGTGCCAGCAGCAGACTAGCGGGAGGTGCAAACATTCAGTACTTC. Its protein product is CASSRLAGGANIQYF.